This T cell receptor (beta chain) was observed in a study of vaccination and CD4 T cells after COVID-19. Whole-study context: Two-dose vaccination with either BNT162b2 or mRNA-1273 was given to participants. A median of approximately 100 days (range 35 to 161) separated diagnosis from post-COVID sampling. Stimulation of the cells used overlapping spike peptide pools from SARS-CoV-2 and from the common cold coronaviruses HCoV-NL63, HCoV-OC43 and HCoV-229E.

To note about this clonotype: Its antigen is still unknown.

At the Johns Hopkins FTIC core, DNA taken from cultured CD4+ T cells was sequenced by way of the Oncomine TCR Beta short-read assay. TCRdb re-called the PCR reads with MiXCR, one entry per CDR3 protein. The sample has 15,000 to 20,000 distinct CDR3 sequences; less than 70% are singletons. Study-wide points: Spike mono-reactivity marked 304 of 307 vaccine-specific clones in convalescent patients.

Treatment in this sample: approximately nine-day PBMC culture with coronavirus spike peptide pools or control peptides (ViraFEST assay). The sequenced sample was CD4+ T cells from blood, cultured in vitro. This sequence originates from a human donor who had recovered from COVID-19.

CDR3 nucleotides: TGCAGTGCTAGAAGGGACAGCAACCAAGAGACCCAGTACTTC. It is translated as CSARRDSNQETQYF. The chain carries TRBV20-1 and TRBJ2-5; 7 bases are shared with TRBD1. V trimming: 2 bases; J trimming: 0 bases; junction bases outside the gene matches: 3. The CDR3 has 14 residues. Germline V CDR1 and CDR2: DFQATT, SNEGSKA (reference sequence).